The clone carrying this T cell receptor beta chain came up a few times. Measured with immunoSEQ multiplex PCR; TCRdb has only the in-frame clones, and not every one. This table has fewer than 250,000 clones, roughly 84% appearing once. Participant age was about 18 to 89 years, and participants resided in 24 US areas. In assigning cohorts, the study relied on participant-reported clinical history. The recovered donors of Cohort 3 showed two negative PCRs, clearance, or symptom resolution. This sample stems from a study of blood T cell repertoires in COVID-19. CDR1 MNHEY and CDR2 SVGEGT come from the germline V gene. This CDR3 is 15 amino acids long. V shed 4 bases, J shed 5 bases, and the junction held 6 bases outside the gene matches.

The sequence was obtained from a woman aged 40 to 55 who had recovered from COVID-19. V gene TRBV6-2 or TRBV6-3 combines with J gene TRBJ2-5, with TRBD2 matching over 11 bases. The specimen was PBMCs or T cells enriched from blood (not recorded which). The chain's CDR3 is CASSSGTSGPETQYF. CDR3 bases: TGTGCCAGCAGTTCCGGGACTAGCGGTCCGGAGACCCAGTACTTC.